This TCR beta chain was captured by sequencing in a study of shared clonotypes between healthy human individuals. In the sorted-subset replicate PCRs, 200 ng DNA, 29,000 or so T cell genomes, was used. Here immunoSEQ multiplex PCR was the method, and the copy in TCRdb shows in-frame clones only, minus some. The sample contains 1.6 million or so clones, less than 99% of which appear only once. Notes on this clone: Its antigen remains unidentified.

Study results and limitations: Clonotype sharing among the donors was expected to vary with sequencing depth. Rarefaction exposed incomplete sorted-subset sequencing despite large depth.

The sequenced material came from naive CD4+ T cells sorted from blood. As for subset: CD45RA+ positively selected. The clonotype was recovered from a man younger than 40 in good health.

The CDR3 region has the DNA TGCAGTGCTAGACAGGCTGAGCAGTTCTTC. It is translated as CSARQAEQFF. The V call is TRBV20-1, the J call TRBJ2-1; no clear D. The CDR3 loop spans 10 amino acids. V gave up 2 bases and J gave up 9 bases, with 5 bases separating them. Germline CDR1 DFQATT, CDR2 SNEGSKA (reference sequence).